The clone carrying this T cell receptor beta chain was counted a few times. The antigen remains undetermined. This record comes from a study of T cell responses to AZD1222 COVID-19 vaccine. Broader study findings: The study reported that nearly half of spike-specific TCRs target unmutated variant regions. Dominant at 160-218 and 743-854, vaccine-associated CD4 TCRs also spanned spike. Without day 14 samples, only post-peak T cell repertoires were studied. Possibly, clonal diversity was underestimated; donors were largely white British and included more females.

The data were produced by immunoSEQ multiplex PCR, yet TCRdb's version contains in-frame clones alone and is incomplete. Among roughly 77,000 clones listed, over 75% were seen once. The TCR comes from an adult in good health. The source was peripheral blood, collected on day 0 of MenACWY control vaccination.

The CDR3 DNA follows: TGTGCCAGCAGTTACGCGTGGAACACTGAAGCTTTCTTT. It translates to CASSYAWNTEAFF. The chain uses TRBV6-6 and TRBJ1-1; no definite D call. This CDR3 has 13 residues. From germline, CDR1 is MNHNY and CDR2 SVGAGI (reference sequence). V was clipped by 2 bases and J by 1 base, with 5 bases between them.